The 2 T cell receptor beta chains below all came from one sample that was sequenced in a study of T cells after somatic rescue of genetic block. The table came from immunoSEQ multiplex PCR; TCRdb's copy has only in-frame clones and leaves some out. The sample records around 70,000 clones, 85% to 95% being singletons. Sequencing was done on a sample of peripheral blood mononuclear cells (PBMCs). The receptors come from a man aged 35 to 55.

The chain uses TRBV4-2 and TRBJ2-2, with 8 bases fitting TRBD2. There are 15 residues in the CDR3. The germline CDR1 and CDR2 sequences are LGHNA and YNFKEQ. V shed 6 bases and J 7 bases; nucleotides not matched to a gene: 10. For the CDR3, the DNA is TGTGCCAGCAGTCCCCTAGCGGGCGCGAACGGGGAGCTGTTTTTT. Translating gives CASSPLAGANGELFF.

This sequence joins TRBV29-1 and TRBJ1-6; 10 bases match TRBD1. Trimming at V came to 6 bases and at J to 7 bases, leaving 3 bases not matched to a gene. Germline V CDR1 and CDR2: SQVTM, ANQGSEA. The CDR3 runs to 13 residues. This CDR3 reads CSVKDRGNSPLHF. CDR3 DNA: TGCAGCGTCAAGGACAGGGGGAATTCACCCCTCCACTTT.